This T cell receptor (beta chain) was found in a study of human T cells and chemical hapten exposure. About the study: Patients having alopecia areata, totalis or universalis were mostly female. Points from the study as a whole: The formation of large CDR3 similarity clusters by expanded TCRs significantly exceeded that of controls.

TCRdb called the RACE reads again in MiXCR, with one record for every CDR3 protein. This sample has about 350,000 distinct CDR3 sequences, with around 5% found just once. Germline assignment: CDR1 SGHVS and CDR2 FNYEAQ. The CDR3 sequence is 16 residues long. The germline V and J ends were trimmed by 1 base and 2 bases, with 14 bases remaining between them. Stated time point: pre-sensitization, week 0. Treatment described: therapeutic diphenylcyclopropenone sensitization with weekly scalp DPC. About this clonotype: Its antigen remains unidentified.

The rearrangement joins TRBV7-6 to TRBJ1-2; D uncertain. This TCR was recovered from a young woman with alopecia areata. Some clones in this sample may be carry-over from other donors' samples. The sequences come from whole blood, collected in connection with sensitization to the hapten diphenylcyclopropenone (DPC). The CDR3 DNA sequence: TGTGCCAGCAGCTTAGACCGAAGGGAAGTAAACTATGGCTACACCTTC. Translating gives CASSLDRREVNYGYTF.